The T cell receptor beta chain described here comes from a study of T-cell memory formation after mild COVID-19. Study at large: TCR clusters were mostly donor specific.

About this clonotype itself: Its target is not known.

Via MiXCR, TCRdb re-called the 5' RACE reads, giving one row per CDR3 protein. Seen here are 150,000 to 200,000 distinct CDR3 sequences, more than 14% observed once, and the top ten hold roughly 13%. The ends were cut back, 3 bases at V and 1 base at J, with 12 bases in the middle. Per the germline V gene, CDR1 is DFQATT and CDR2 is SNEGSKA (reference sequence). CDR3 length: 14 amino acids. Broader study findings: Some SARS-CoV-2-responding clones were already detected in memory before infection.

V usage is TRBV20-1 and J usage is TRBJ1-1; a weak D match, TRBD1 (6 bases). This clonotype originated in an adult woman who had mild COVID-19 (a few samples of this study predate the infection). Cell type and time point are not known. Sequenced material: PBMCs or a T cell subset sorted from them (not recorded which). Written as DNA, the CDR3 is TGCAGTGCTAGCCCGGACAGCACGAACACTGAAGCTTTCTTT. The encoded protein is CSASPDSTNTEAFF.